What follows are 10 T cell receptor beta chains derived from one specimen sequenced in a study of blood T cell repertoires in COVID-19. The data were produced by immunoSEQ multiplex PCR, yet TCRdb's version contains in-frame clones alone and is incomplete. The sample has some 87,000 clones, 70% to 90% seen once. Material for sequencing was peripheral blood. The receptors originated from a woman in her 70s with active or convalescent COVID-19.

The DNA for the CDR3 is TGTGCCAGCAGCTTACAGGAGAACACTGAAGCTTTCTTT. This encodes CASSLQENTEAFF. V gene TRBV7-2 combines with J gene TRBJ1-1; the D is unclear. The ends were cut back, 2 bases at V and 1 base at J, with 5 bases in the middle. CDR1 is SGHTA and CDR2 is FQGNSA in the germline V gene. The CDR3 consists of 13 residues.

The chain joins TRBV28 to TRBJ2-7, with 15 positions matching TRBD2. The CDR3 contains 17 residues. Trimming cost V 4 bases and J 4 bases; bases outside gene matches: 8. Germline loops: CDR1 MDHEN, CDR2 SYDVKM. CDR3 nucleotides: TGTGCCAGCAGTTCCCCTGGACTAGCGGGGGGGCTTTACGAGCAGTACTTC. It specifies CASSSPGLAGGLYEQYF.

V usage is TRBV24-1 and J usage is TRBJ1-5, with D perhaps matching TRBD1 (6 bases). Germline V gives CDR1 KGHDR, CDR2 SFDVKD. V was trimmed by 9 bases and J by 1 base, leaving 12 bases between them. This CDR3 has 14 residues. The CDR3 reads CATQRGSSNQPQHF. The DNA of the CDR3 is TGTGCCACCCAGAGGGGGTCGAGCAATCAGCCCCAGCATTTT.

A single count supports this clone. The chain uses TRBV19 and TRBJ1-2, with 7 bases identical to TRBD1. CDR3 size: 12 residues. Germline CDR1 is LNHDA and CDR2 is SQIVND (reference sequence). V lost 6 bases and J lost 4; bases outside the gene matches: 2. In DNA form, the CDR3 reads TGTGCCAGTAGGCCAGGGGGCTATGGCTACACCTTC. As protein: CASRPGGYGYTF.

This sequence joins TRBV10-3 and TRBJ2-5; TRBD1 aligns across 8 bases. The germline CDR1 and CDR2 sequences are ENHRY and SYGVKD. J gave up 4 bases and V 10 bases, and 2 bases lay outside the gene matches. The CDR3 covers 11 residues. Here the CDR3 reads CASGQGETQYF. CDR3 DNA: TGTGCCAGTGGACAGGGAGAGACCCAGTACTTC.

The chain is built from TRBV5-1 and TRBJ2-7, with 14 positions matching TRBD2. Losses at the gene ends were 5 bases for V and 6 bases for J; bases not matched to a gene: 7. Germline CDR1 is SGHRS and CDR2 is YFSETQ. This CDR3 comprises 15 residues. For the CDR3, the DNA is TGCGCCAGCAGATGGGGACTAGCGGGGGAAGGCGAGCAGTACTTC. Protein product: CASRWGLAGEGEQYF.

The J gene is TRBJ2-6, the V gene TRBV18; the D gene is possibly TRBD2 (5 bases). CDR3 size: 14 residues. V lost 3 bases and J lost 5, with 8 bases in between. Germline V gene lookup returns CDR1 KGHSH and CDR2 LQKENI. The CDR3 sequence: CASSPWERANVLTF. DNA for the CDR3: TGTGCCAGCTCACCGTGGGAGAGGGCCAACGTCCTGACTTTC.

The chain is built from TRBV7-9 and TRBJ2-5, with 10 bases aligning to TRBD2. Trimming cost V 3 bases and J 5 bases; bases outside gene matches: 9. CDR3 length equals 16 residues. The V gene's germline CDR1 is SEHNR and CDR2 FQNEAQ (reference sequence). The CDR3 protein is CASSFLSAGGSETQYF. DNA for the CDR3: TGTGCCAGCAGCTTCCTCTCAGCGGGGGGGAGCGAGACCCAGTACTTC.

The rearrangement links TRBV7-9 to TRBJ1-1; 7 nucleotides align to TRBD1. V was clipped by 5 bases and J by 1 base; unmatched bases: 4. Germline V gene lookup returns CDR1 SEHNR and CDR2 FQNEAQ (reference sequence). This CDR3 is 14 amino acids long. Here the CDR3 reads CASSPQGENTEAFF. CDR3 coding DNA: TGTGCCAGCAGCCCTCAGGGGGAGAACACTGAAGCTTTCTTT.

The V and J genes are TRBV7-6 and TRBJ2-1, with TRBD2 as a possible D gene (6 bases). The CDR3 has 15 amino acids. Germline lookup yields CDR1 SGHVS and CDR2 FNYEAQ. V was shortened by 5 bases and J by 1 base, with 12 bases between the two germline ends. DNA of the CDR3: TGTGCCAGCAGCCAAGTCGGGGGATCCTACAATGAGCAGTTCTTC. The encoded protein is CASSQVGGSYNEQFF.